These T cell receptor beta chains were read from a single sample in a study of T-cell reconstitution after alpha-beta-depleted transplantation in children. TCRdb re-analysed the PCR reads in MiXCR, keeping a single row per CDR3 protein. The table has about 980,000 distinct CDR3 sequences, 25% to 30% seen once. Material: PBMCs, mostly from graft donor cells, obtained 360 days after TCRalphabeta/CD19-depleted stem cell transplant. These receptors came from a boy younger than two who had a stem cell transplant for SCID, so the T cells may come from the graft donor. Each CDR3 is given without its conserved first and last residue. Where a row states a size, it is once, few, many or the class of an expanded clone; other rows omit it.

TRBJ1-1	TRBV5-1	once	ASSSNPGEAF
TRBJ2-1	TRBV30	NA	AWSVGRYNEQF
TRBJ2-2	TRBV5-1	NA	ASSLDPSPMTGELF
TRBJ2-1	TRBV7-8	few	ASSGPGTSRRF
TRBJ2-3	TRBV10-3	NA	AIAGGEGITDTQY
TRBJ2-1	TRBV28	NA	ASSLSSAGQF
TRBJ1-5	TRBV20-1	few	SAGPRDYLGNQPQH
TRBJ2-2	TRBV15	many	ATSPRVAGGPSGELF
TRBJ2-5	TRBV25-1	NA	ASSRAAYLQETQY
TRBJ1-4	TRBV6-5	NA	ASSYHDRVGEKLF
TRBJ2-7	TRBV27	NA	ASSLAGEVSYEQY
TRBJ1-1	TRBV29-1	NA	SVLLTGNTEAF
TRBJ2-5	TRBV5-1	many	ASSLEGRREKTQY
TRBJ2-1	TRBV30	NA	AWSVLGQPYNEQF
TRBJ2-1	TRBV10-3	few	AIRRPGGNEQF
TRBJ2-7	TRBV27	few	ASRPLRGGSYEQY
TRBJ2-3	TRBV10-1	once	ASLFQGQLDTQY
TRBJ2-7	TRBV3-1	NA	ASSLHGQSRGEQY
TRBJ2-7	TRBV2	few	ASSSGWEGPYEQY
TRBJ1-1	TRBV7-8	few	ASSLRQGLIEAF
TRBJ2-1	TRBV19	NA	ASSIRSRSGANNEQF
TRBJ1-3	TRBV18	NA	ASSPATGSGNTIY
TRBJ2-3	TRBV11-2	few	ASSLSPGTGYTDTQY
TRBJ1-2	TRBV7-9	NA	ASSRRPLQGKFDGYT
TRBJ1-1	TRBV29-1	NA	SVRPGSEAF
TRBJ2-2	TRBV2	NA	ASSEAFSTGELF
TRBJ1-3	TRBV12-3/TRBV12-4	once	ASSLGTVNGNTIY
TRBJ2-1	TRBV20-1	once	SATAGDEQF
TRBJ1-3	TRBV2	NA	ASSFDSGNTIY
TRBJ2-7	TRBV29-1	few	SVLPSSGTSSYEQY
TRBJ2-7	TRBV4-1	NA	ASSQPGLDSEQY
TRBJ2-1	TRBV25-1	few	ASSEYGYEQF
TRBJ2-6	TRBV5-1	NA	ASSFRAGTLGYSGANVLT
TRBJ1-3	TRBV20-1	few	SARFSVLGGGNTIY
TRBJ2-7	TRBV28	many	ASSLYLFKSYEQY
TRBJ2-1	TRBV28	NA	ASSPVPREQF